Given below is one T cell receptor beta chain in context. The antigen is not known. The data belong to a study of CD8+CD57+ T cells in acquired aplastic anemia. Looking at the study overall: DNA per sorted CD4+ or CD8+ sample ranged about 0.17 to 27.4 ug, averaging roughly 3.2 ug. The study's findings and limits: Overlap between patients and controls comprised twenty-nine CD8+ CDR3 sequences. A significant difference in CD8+ Simpson's diversity between patients and controls was not found.

Genomic DNA, serving as template, underwent TCR beta VDJ and CDR3 profiling. A single record per CDR3 protein comes from TCRdb applying MiXCR to the reads. This sample has 150,000 to 200,000 distinct CDR3 sequences; 45% to 55% occur once, and the top ten carry approximately 3%. CD8+CD57+ cell expansion, shown by flow cytometry, had occurred in the patients selected for sequencing. Blood was sampled before the patients had received any therapy. This CDR3 has 14 amino acids. V shed 2 bases and J shed 5 bases, with 12 bases lying between them. Per germline, CDR1 LNHDA and CDR2 SQIVND (reference sequence).

Sequencing was done on a sample of sorted CD4+, CD8+, or CD8+CD57+ T cells (not recorded which) from PBMCs. The receptor comes from a human donor with aplastic anemia. The chain employs TRBV19 and TRBJ2-5; a possible D gene is TRBD2 (5 bases). The CDR3 protein is CASSISSFRETQYF. Here the CDR3 DNA reads TGTGCCAGTAGTATATCTAGCTTTAGGGAGACCCAGTACTTC. The full variable domain, with the rest looked up from reference TRBV19 and TRBJ2-5, is DGGITQSPKYLFRKEGQNVTLSCEQNLNHDAMYWYRQDPGQGLRLIYYSQIVNDFQKGDIAEGYSVSREKKESFPLTVTSAQKNPTAFYLCASSISSFRETQYFGPGTRLLVL.